This T cell receptor beta chain was identified in a study of breast tumors, draining lymph nodes, adjacent tissues (dated by TCRdb to 2016 to 2017). Turning to the overall study: In breast cancer patients, the study compared the TCR beta repertoires of tumor, adjacent nontumor tissue and axillary lymph nodes. The study was designed to assess the relationships and possible T-cell exchange between tumor, surrounding tissue and draining lymph node repertoires in human breast cancer.

The CDR3 goes from the cysteine to the phenylalanine over 15 residues. Just CDR3 DNA is preserved here, 45 bases in frame from base 1. V was cut back by 3 bases and J by 2 bases, leaving a gap of 10 bases between them. This clonotype was recorded many times. No cognate antigen has been identified for it. One base away there is no much larger clone; base qualities are not given. The full study reports these points: Tumor and nontumor tissue repertoires were significantly more similar in luminal-like than in basal-like breast cancer. A scenario in which most tumor T cells derive from the lymph node and then expand within tumor tissue was judged to be consistent with the data. The study presented the conclusion that tumor T cells originate in lymph nodes as consistent with a hypothesis, not as something directly demonstrated. Tumors showed preferential V and J gene usage, and their T-cell repertoire diversity fell below that of lymph nodes yet above that of nontumor tissue.

The run used an Illumina HiSeq 2000. Multiplex PCR amplification was used to generate the TCR beta chain libraries. The amplified TCR beta chain products were analyzed by high-throughput sequencing. Clones were called with MiXCR by TCRdb after fastp trimmed the public reads at Q25, and only in-frame beta chains were retained. Rows matching on CDR3 protein sequence are summarized as one entry with the most common DNA and genes. Within this sample are about 25,000 distinct CDR3 sequences, with less than 25% of them counted one time only. The top ten constitute approximately 13% of the sample. Sample: breast tumor tissue. Recombination linked TRBV12-3 or TRBV12-4 to TRBJ1-4; the D gene is not confidently resolved. The TCR originated in a female donor with breast cancer. Some clones in this sample may be carry-over from other donors' samples. The DNA sequence is TGTGCCAGCAGTTTGGGCCTGCGGACTAATGAAAAACTGTTTTTT. Translation gives CASSLGLRTNEKLFF.